Sequencing of this T cell receptor beta chain was carried out in a study of identical twins. Study-level findings and limits: The study found weaker excess twin sharing in beta out-of-frame sequences.

The sample holds a few counts of this clonotype. The antigen remains unidentified. This CDR3 contains 17 residues. Germline V gene data show CDR1 as SGHRS and CDR2 as YFSETQ. With 4 bases clipped from V and 5 bases from J, the junction kept 9 bases outside the gene matches. Healthy Caucasian individuals made up all the donors. It was template switching that added a universal primer site, and there were unique molecular identifiers on the cDNA. TCRdb reprocessed the 5' RACE reads with MiXCR, giving one entry per CDR3 protein. The sample has 1.5 million or so distinct CDR3 sequences, less than 40% seen once.

This sequence joins TRBV5-1 and TRBJ2-1; TRBD2 aligns across 13 bases. The sample consisted of cord blood. The clonotype comes from a newborn girl in good health. CDR3 DNA: TGCGCCAGCAGCCTCCCTACTAGCGGGGGGGCCAACAATGAGCAGTTCTTC. Its protein product is CASSLPTSGGANNEQFF.